A single sample is the source of the 21 T cell receptor beta chains below, sequenced in a study of early T cells in non-severe SARS-CoV-2 infection. One entry per CDR3 protein, called by TCRdb with MiXCR from the 5' RACE reads. The sample carries 90,000 to 120,000 distinct CDR3 sequences, 11% recorded once. Material: whole blood. The receptor set was obtained from an adult who was a healthcare worker with PCR-confirmed SARS-CoV-2 infection or an uninfected control (not recorded which).

This clonotype showed up many times. The genes are TRBV5-1 and TRBJ2-2; 9 bases agree with TRBD2. The CDR3 extends over 15 amino acids. The V segment lost 2 bases and the J segment 6 bases; nucleotides outside the gene matches: 5. Germline CDR1 reads SGHRS; CDR2 reads YFSETQ. CDR3: CASSFSGSLAGELFF. CDR3 nucleotide sequence: TGCGCCAGCAGCTTTAGCGGGAGTTTGGCCGGGGAGCTGTTTTTT.

A few counts support this clonotype. The rearrangement joins TRBV28 to TRBJ2-7; D uncertain. V gave up 2 bases and J gave up 3 bases, with 5 bases separating them. The germline gives CDR1 MDHEN, CDR2 SYDVKM. The CDR3 has 12 residues. DNA of the CDR3: TGTGCCAGCAGTTTAGGATTCTACGAGCAGTACTTC. Protein product: CASSLGFYEQYF. The variable domain in full, with the rest retrieved from reference TRBV28 and TRBJ2-7, is DVKVTQSSRYLVKRTGEKVFLECVQDMDHENMFWYRQDPGLGLRLIYFSYDVKMKEKGDIPEGYSVSREKKERFSLILESASTNQTSMYLCASSLGFYEQYFGPGTRLTVT.

This clonotype was seen at least ten times. The chain combines TRBV30 with TRBJ1-6, with 7 positions matching TRBD1. Germline values: CDR1 GTSNPN, CDR2 SVGIG (reference sequence). J gave up 4 bases and V 3 bases, and 3 bases lay outside the gene matches. The CDR3 contains 14 residues. CDR3 amino acids: CAWRPGQYNSPLHF. CDR3 nucleotides: TGTGCCTGGAGACCGGGACAGTATAATTCACCCCTCCACTTT. Full variable domain (rest looked up from reference TRBV30 and TRBJ1-6): SQTIHQWPATLVQPVGSPLSLECTVEGTSNPNLYWYRQAAGRGLQLLFYSVGIGQISSEVPQNLSASRPQDRQFILSSKKLLLSDSGFYLCAWRPGQYNSPLHFGNGTRLTVT.

A few counts support this clonotype. CDR3 sequence reads: CSARIDSSTPEQFF. The DNA of the CDR3 is TGCAGTGCTAGAATAGATAGTAGCACGCCTGAGCAGTTCTTC. The chain combines TRBV20-1 with TRBJ2-1; D uncertain. CDR1 and CDR2 from the germline V gene are DFQATT and SNEGSKA (reference sequence). The CDR3 has 14 amino acids. V shed 2 bases and J shed 9 bases, with 17 bases lying between them.

The chain is built from TRBV5-4 and TRBJ2-3; D unresolved. The V and J ends lost 0 bases and 3 bases respectively, with 2 bases between them. The CDR3 length is 12 residues. Per the germline V gene, CDR1 is SGHNT and CDR2 is YYREEE (reference sequence). The CDR3 sequence: CASSLATDTQYF. The CDR3 nucleotides read TGTGCCAGCAGCTTGGCGACAGATACGCAGTATTTT. The whole variable domain, filled in from reference TRBV5-4 and TRBJ2-3, reads ETGVTQSPTHLIKTRGQQVTLRCSSQSGHNTVSWYQQALGQGPQFIFQYYREEENGRGNFPPRFSGLQFPNYSSELNVNALELDDSALYLCASSLATDTQYFGPGTRLTVL.

Points on this clonotype: Given a much more abundant clone one base away, this may be a read error. This rearrangement joins TRBV3-1 to TRBJ2-7; D perhaps matches TRBD2 (5 bases). Germline assignment: CDR1 LGHDT and CDR2 YNNKEL (reference sequence). The CDR3 consists of 14 residues. The CDR3 coding sequence is TGTGTCAGCAGCCAAGAAAGAGGGCCTAGGGAGCAGTACTTC. The encoded protein is CVSSQERGPREQYF.

This clonotype was seen repeatedly, ten times or more. V is TRBV20-1 and J is TRBJ2-7, with a tentative D call TRBD2 (6 bases). The CDR3 sequence is 14 residues long. From germline, CDR1 is DFQATT and CDR2 SNEGSKA (reference sequence). Trimming removed 6 bases at V and 4 bases at J, with 19 bases between. The CDR3 sequence: CSARRIQGLYEQYF. DNA for the CDR3: TGCAGTGCCAGGCGGATCCAGGGACTGTACGAGCAGTACTTC.

This clonotype was recorded at least ten times. The J gene is TRBJ1-5, the V gene TRBV12-3 or TRBV12-4; maybe TRBD1 (5 bases). Trimming pared 4 bases from V and 4 bases from J, leaving 14 bases between. This CDR3 is 15 amino acids long. Written as DNA, the CDR3 is TGTGCCAGCAGTTACTTCACAGGAATAAATCAGCCCCAGCATTTT. It is translated as CASSYFTGINQPQHF.

This clonotype was seen more than once but under ten times. The CDR3 DNA reads as TGTGCCAGCAGACCCGGACTAGCGGGAGGAGATACGCAGTATTTT. Translating it yields CASRPGLAGGDTQYF. V usage is TRBV2 and J usage is TRBJ2-3; 14 bases align to TRBD2. Germline CDR1 SNHLY, CDR2 FYNNEI. There are 15 residues in the CDR3. The V and J ends lost 6 bases and 5 bases, in that order; junction bases with no gene match: 4.

Many counts were recorded for this clonotype. The chain recombines TRBV7-2 with TRBJ2-4; D gene uncertain. Germline lookup yields CDR1 SGHTA and CDR2 FQGNSA. The CDR3 extends over 13 amino acids. V lost 2 bases and J 0 bases, leaving 2 bases between the germline ends. The CDR3 DNA follows: TGTGCCAGCAGCTTATTAGCCAAAAACATTCAGTACTTC. This sequence encodes CASSLLAKNIQYF.

The chain couples TRBV7-9 to TRBJ2-3; possible D gene TRBD1, 6 bases. Germline CDR1 is SEHNR and CDR2 is FQNEAQ (reference sequence). The V end was cut by 4 bases, the J end by 2 bases, with 13 bases between. There are 15 residues in the CDR3. For the CDR3, the DNA is TGTGCCAGCAGCTCCCGGGACATCGACACAGATACGCAGTATTTT. It codes for CASSSRDIDTDTQYF.

There are many counts of this clonotype. The rearrangement joins TRBV11-2 to TRBJ2-3; a weak D match, TRBD1 (5 bases). Trimming took off 4 bases at V and 4 bases at J, with 27 bases between the two ends. The CDR3 has 19 amino acids. Per germline, CDR1 SGHAT and CDR2 FQNNGV. CDR3 amino acids: CASSSYPLRAPPASDTQYF. CDR3 coding DNA: TGTGCCAGCAGCTCATACCCGCTCAGGGCACCCCCGGCTTCAGATACGCAGTATTTT.

This clonotype occurred a few times. This rearrangement joins TRBV3-1 to TRBJ1-1; D is undetermined. The germline V and J ends were trimmed by 9 bases and 1 base, with 15 bases remaining between them. Germline V gene sequence: CDR1 LGHDT, CDR2 YNNKEL (reference sequence). CDR3 length: 14 residues. CDR3 residues: CASAFGVSNTEAFF. CDR3 nucleotide sequence: TGTGCCAGTGCCTTCGGGGTTTCGAACACTGAAGCTTTCTTT. The full variable domain, rest sourced from reference TRBV3-1 and TRBJ1-1, is DTAVSQTPKYLVTQMGNDKSIKCEQNLGHDTMYWYKQDSKKFLKIMFSYNNKELIINETVPNRFSPKSPDKAHLNLHINSLELGDSAVYFCASAFGVSNTEAFFGQGTRLTVV.

This clonotype was observed a few times. This rearrangement joins TRBV7-2 to TRBJ2-3; D gene uncertain. Trimming cost V 8 bases and J 13 bases, with 19 bases left between them. CDR3 length: 12 amino acids. Germline-derived CDR1 and CDR2 are SGHTA and FQGNSA. The DNA of the CDR3 is TGTGCCAGCGGCTGGTGGTCCTCAGAGGAGTATTTT. Amino acids: CASGWWSSEEYF.

The table lists this clonotype with many counts. One junction end disagrees with the germline gene, perhaps due to a read error. J is TRBJ2-7 and V is TRBV3-1, with 8 bases lining up with TRBD2. CDR1 LGHDT and CDR2 YNNKEL come from the germline V gene (reference sequence). CDR3 size: 14 residues. The CDR3 here is CASRQGLAVYEQYF. The CDR3 DNA reads TGTGCCAGCAGGCAAGGACTAGCAGTGTACGAGCAGTACTTC.

This clonotype was seen more than once but under ten times. In nucleotides, the CDR3 is TGTGCCAGTAGCAGAGAGGGACAGGGGGAACAGCCCCAGCATTTT. It encodes CASSREGQGEQPQHF. The chain carries TRBV19 and TRBJ1-5; 11 positions agree with TRBD1. The ends lost 6 bases at V and 7 bases at J; junction bases unmatched: 8. Germline V gives CDR1 LNHDA, CDR2 SQIVND (reference sequence). The CDR3 is made up of 15 amino acids.

The table lists this clonotype with many counts. The rearrangement uses TRBV20-1 and TRBJ2-3, with 7 bases identical to TRBD2. The trim removed 0 bases at V and 3 bases at J, leaving 9 bases unmatched. The CDR3 has 16 amino acids. Germline values: CDR1 DFQATT, CDR2 SNEGSKA (reference sequence). This chain's CDR3 is CSARDRRELRTDTQYF. The CDR3 DNA follows: TGCAGTGCTAGAGATAGGCGGGAGCTGCGAACAGATACGCAGTATTTT.

This clonotype appeared a few times. V usage is TRBV5-1 and J usage is TRBJ1-1; possible D gene TRBD1, 6 bases. The CDR3 is made up of 15 amino acids. CDR1 and CDR2 from the germline V gene are SGHRS and YFSETQ. V lost 4 bases and J 2 bases, leaving 15 bases between the germline ends. As DNA, the CDR3 is TGCGCCAGCAGCGCTGAAACAGGGTTCAACACTGAAGCTTTCTTT. It translates to CASSAETGFNTEAFF.

The V call is TRBV5-1, the J call TRBJ1-1, with D possibly TRBD1 on 5 matching bases. The CDR3 totals 18 residues. V was trimmed by 0 bases and J by 4 bases, leaving 22 bases between them. Germline V gives CDR1 SGHRS, CDR2 YFSETQ. CDR3 region: CASSLVGPEGIGGTEAFF. In nucleotides, the CDR3 is TGCGCCAGCAGCTTGGTTGGGCCGGAAGGGATCGGGGGCACTGAAGCTTTCTTT.

This clonotype appeared many times. The chain uses TRBV12-3 or TRBV12-4 and TRBJ2-1, with TRBD1 matching over 7 bases. The CDR3 loop spans 11 amino acids. Unmatched junction bases numbered 5, after V lost 5 bases and J lost 13 bases. The DNA for the CDR3 is TGTGCCAGCAGTCCTCGACAGGGTCAGTTCTTC. Its translation: CASSPRQGQFF.

This clonotype was found many times. V gene TRBV7-9 combines with J gene TRBJ1-1; no clear D gene. The ends were cut back, 4 bases at V and 8 bases at J, with 8 bases in the middle. Germline V gene lookup returns CDR1 SEHNR and CDR2 FQNEAQ (reference sequence). The CDR3 length is 11 residues. CDR3 sequence: CASSSKEEAFF. CDR3 nucleotide sequence: TGTGCCAGCAGCTCCAAGGAGGAAGCTTTCTTT.